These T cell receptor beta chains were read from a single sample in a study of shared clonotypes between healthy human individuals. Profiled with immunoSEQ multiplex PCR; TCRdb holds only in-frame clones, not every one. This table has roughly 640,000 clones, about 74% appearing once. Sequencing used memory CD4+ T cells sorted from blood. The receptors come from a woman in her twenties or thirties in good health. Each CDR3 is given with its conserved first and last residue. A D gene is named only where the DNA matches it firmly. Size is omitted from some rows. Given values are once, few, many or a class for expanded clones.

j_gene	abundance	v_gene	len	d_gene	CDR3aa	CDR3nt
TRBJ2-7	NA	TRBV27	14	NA	CASRRVDISYEQYF	TGTGCCAGCAGGCGAGTAGACATCTCCTACGAGCAGTACTTC
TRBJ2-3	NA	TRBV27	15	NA	CASSLRGPLPDTQYF	TGTGCCAGCAGTTTACGGGGACCACTCCCAGATACGCAGTATTTT
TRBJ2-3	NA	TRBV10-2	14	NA	CASSESDSTDTQYF	TGCGCCAGCAGTGAGTCCGACAGCACAGATACGCAGTATTTT
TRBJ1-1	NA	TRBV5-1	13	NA	CASSLVVRDEAFF	TGCGCCAGCAGCTTGGTTGTTCGCGATGAAGCTTTCTTT
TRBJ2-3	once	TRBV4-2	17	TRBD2	CASSQTTGLGSADTQYF	TGTGCCAGCAGTCAGACTACGGGACTAGGATCGGCAGATACGCAGTATTTT
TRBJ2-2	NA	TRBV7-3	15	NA	CASSLTLNPTGELFF	TGTGCCAGCAGCTTAACCCTAAACCCCACCGGGGAGCTGTTTTTT
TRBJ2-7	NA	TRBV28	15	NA	CASSLSGAGSYEQYF	TGTGCCAGCAGTTTATCGGGGGCTGGGTCTTACGAGCAGTACTTC
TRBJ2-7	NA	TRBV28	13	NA	CASSGTRVHEQYF	TGTGCCAGCAGTGGTACTAGGGTCCACGAGCAGTACTTC
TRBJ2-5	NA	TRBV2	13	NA	CASSDRRRETQYF	TGTGCCAGCAGTGATCGAAGGAGGGAGACCCAGTACTTC
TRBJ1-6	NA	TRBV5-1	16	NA	CASSPDLSSYNSPLHF	TGCGCCAGCAGCCCGGACCTGAGCTCCTATAATTCACCCCTCCACTTT
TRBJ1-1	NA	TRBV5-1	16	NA	CASSADPVRSDTEAFF	TGCGCCAGCAGCGCGGACCCCGTCAGGTCCGACACTGAAGCTTTCTTT
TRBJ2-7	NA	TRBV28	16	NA	CASSLTPNRAAYEQYF	TGTGCCAGCAGTTTAACCCCTAACAGGGCAGCCTACGAGCAGTACTTC
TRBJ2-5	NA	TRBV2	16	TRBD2	CASSKRLAGYQETQYF	TGTGCCAGCAGTAAACGACTAGCGGGATACCAAGAGACCCAGTACTTC
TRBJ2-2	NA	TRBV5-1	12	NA	CASSEGTGELFF	TGCGCCAGCAGCGAGGGAACCGGGGAGCTGTTTTTT
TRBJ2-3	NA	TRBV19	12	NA	CAVGPRGDTQYF	TGTGCCGTTGGCCCCAGGGGAGATACGCAGTATTTT
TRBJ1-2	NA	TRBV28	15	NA	CASSWAEGGAYGYTF	TGTGCCAGCAGTTGGGCAGAGGGGGGCGCATATGGCTACACCTTC
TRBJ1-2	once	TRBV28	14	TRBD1	CASSLERGRYGYTF	TGTGCCAGCAGTTTAGAAAGGGGGCGATATGGCTACACCTTC
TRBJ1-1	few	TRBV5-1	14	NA	CASSWGVSASEAFF	TGCGCCAGCTCCTGGGGGGTTTCCGCATCTGAAGCTTTCTTT
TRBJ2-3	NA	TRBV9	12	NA	CASSPTTDTQYF	TGTGCCAGCAGCCCGACTACAGATACGCAGTATTTT
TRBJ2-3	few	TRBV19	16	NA	CASSIGPGVGTDTQYF	TGTGCCAGTAGTATTGGGCCGGGAGTAGGCACAGATACGCAGTATTTT
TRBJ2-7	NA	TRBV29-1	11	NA	CSVQGAYEQYF	TGCAGCGTTCAGGGAGCCTACGAGCAGTACTTC
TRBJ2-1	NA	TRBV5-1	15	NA	CASSLVGEGYNEQFF	TGCGCCAGCAGCTTGGTGGGAGAGGGCTACAATGAGCAGTTCTTC
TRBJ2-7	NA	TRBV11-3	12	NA	CASSFAAGEQYF	TGTGCCAGCAGCTTCGCTGCGGGCGAGCAGTACTTC
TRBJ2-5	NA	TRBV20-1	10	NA	CSALKETQYF	TGCAGTGCTCTGAAAGAGACCCAGTACTTC
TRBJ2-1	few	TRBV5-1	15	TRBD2	CASSLVSSGYNEQFF	TGCGCCAGCAGCTTGGTCTCTAGCGGCTACAATGAGCAGTTCTTC
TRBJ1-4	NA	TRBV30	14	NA	CAWSVSRTFSKLFF	TGTGCCTGGAGTGTATCTAGGACTTTCTCAAAACTGTTTTTT
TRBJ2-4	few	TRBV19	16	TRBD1	CASSQGGAIFRNIQYF	TGTGCCAGTAGTCAAGGGGGCGCGATTTTCCGAAACATTCAGTACTTC
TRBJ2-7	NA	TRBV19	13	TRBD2	CASSRLAGNEQYF	TGTGCCAGTAGTCGTCTAGCGGGTAACGAGCAGTACTTC
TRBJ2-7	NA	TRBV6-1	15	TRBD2	CASIPTSGRADEQYF	TGTGCCTCGATACCGACTAGCGGGAGGGCCGACGAGCAGTACTTC
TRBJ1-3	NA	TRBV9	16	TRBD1	CASSPLQGSSGNTIYF	TGTGCCAGCAGCCCCTTACAGGGGAGCTCTGGAAACACCATATATTTT
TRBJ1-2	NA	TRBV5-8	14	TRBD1	CASSSGQGVEGYTF	TGTGCCAGCAGCTCCGGACAGGGCGTAGAGGGCTACACCTTC
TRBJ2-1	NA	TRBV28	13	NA	CASSFRRGGEQFF	TGTGCCAGCAGCTTCCGTAGGGGGGGTGAGCAGTTCTTC
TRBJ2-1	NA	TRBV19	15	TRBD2	CASSMLAGYYNEQFF	TGTGCCAGTAGTATGCTAGCGGGATACTACAATGAGCAGTTCTTC
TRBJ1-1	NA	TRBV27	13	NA	CASSLMGMAEAFF	TGTGCCAGCAGTTTAATGGGTATGGCTGAAGCTTTCTTT
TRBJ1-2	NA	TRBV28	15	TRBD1	CASSFPGQGRNGYTF	TGTGCCAGCAGTTTTCCGGGACAGGGGAGAAATGGCTACACCTTC
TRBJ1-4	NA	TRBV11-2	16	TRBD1	CASSRTSGGSGEKLFF	TGTGCCAGCAGCCGAACGTCAGGGGGCTCGGGTGAAAAACTGTTTTTT